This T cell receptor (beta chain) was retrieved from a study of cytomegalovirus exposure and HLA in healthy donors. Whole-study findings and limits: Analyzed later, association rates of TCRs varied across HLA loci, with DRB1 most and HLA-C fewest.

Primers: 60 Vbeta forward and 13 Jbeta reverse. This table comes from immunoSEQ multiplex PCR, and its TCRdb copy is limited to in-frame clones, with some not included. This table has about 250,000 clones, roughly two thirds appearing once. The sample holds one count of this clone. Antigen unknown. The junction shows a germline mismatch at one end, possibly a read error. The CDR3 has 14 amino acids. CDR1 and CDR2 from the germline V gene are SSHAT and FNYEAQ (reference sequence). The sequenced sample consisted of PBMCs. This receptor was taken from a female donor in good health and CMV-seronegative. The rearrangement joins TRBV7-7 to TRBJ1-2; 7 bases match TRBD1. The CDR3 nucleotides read TGTGCTAGCAGCCCCCGGGACAGAAGCTATGGCTACACCTTC. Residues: CASSPRDRSYGYTF. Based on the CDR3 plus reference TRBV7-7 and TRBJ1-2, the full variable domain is GAGVSQSPRYKVTKRGQDVTLRCDPISSHATLYWYQQALGQGPEFLTYFNYEAQPDKSGLPSDRFSAERPEGSISTLTIQRTEQRDSAMYRCASSPRDRSYGYTFGSGTRLTVV.